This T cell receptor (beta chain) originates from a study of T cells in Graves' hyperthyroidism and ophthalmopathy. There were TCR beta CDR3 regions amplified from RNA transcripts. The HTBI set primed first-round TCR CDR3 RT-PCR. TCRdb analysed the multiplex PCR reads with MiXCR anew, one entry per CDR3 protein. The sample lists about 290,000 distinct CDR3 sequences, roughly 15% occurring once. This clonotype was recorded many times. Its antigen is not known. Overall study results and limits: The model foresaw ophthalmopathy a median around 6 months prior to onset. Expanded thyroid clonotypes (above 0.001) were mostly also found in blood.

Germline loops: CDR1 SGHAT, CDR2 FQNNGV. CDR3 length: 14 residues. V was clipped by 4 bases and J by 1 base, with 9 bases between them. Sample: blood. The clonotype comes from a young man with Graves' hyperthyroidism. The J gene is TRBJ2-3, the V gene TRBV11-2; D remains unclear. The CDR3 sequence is CASSSPSRTDTQYF. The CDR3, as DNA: TGTGCCAGCAGCTCCCCCTCTCGCACAGATACGCAGTATTTT.